This TCR beta chain was obtained from a study of shared clonotypes between healthy human individuals. This clone has a single count. Germline V CDR1 and CDR2: SGHNT, YYREEE (reference sequence). After removal of 4 bases from V and 4 bases from J, the junction contained 4 bases not matched to a gene. CDR3 size: 15 residues. The table came from immunoSEQ multiplex PCR; TCRdb's copy has only in-frame clones and leaves some out. The table lists roughly 500,000 clones, roughly 80% of them singletons. This clonotype originated in a middle-aged woman in good health. Some clones in this sample may be carry-over from other donors' samples. The chain links TRBV5-4 to TRBJ2-1, with 11 bases lining up with TRBD2. The sequencing sample was made of PBMCs. CDR3 in amino acids: CASSEGTSGYNEQFF. In DNA, the CDR3 is TGTGCCAGCAGCGAAGGGACTAGCGGTTACAATGAGCAGTTCTTC.